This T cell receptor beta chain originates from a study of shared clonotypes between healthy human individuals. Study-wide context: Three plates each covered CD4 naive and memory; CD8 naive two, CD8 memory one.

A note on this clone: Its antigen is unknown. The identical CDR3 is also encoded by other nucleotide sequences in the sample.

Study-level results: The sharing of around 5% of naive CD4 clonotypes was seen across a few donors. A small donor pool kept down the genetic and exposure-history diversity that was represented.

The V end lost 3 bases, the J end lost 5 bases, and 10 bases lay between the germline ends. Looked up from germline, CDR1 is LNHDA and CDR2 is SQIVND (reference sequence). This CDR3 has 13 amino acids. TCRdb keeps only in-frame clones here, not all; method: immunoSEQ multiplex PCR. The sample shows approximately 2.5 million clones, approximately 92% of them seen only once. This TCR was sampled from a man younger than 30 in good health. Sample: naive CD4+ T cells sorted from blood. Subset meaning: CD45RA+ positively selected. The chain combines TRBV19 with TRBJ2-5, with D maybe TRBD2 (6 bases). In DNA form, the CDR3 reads TGTGCCAGTAGTATCGGGGGACTGGAGACCCAGTACTTC. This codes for CASSIGGLETQYF.